A selection of T cell receptor beta chains follows, all from one sample in a study of OX40 agonist ivuxolimab in advanced cancers. Only in-frame clones appear in the TCRdb table, and some are missing; sequencing was by immunoSEQ multiplex PCR. The sample has fewer than 110,000 clones; roughly 90% are singletons. Sequenced material: CD4+ or CD8+ T cells sorted from blood, taken in a trial of the OX40 agonist ivuxolimab. These receptors came from an adult with an advanced solid tumor such as melanoma, head and neck, liver or kidney cancer. Both conserved end residues are part of each CDR3. Fields, in order: D gene, J gene, clone size, V gene, CDR3 protein, CDR3 DNA. D genes are given only for firm matches. A row's size may be missing; if present it is once, few, many or a size class.

NA TRBJ2-7 few TRBV7-9 CASSSDYYEQYF TGTGCCAGCAGCTCCGACTACTACGAGCAGTACTTC
TRBD2 TRBJ2-1 NA TRBV18 CASSLLSGGRVNEQFF TGTGCCAGCTCACTCCTCTCGGGGGGTAGGGTGAATGAGCAGTTCTTC
NA TRBJ2-3 NA TRBV7-3 CASSLQGNTDTQYF TGTGCCAGCAGCTTGCAGGGGAACACAGATACGCAGTATTTT
TRBD2 TRBJ2-7 NA TRBV11-2 CASSLAPGRARYEQYF TGTGCCAGCAGCTTAGCCCCCGGGAGGGCCCGCTACGAGCAGTACTTC
NA TRBJ2-3 NA TRBV7-2 CASSTRGDTQYF TGTGCCAGCAGCACGAGGGGAGATACGCAGTATTTT
TRBD2 TRBJ2-3 NA TRBV4-1 CASSQLPPLWREGPDTQYF TGCGCCAGCAGCCAACTCCCTCCGCTGTGGCGGGAGGGTCCAGATACGCAGTATTTT
TRBD1 TRBJ1-5 NA TRBV29-1 CSVVAGTGHHSNQPQHF TGCAGCGTTGTGGCCGGGACAGGGCACCATAGCAATCAGCCCCAGCATTTT
NA TRBJ1-1 NA TRBV4-2 CASSQEPAGDTEAFF TGTGCCAGCAGCCAAGAGCCAGCAGGTGACACTGAAGCTTTCTTT
NA TRBJ2-3 NA TRBV5-1 CASSPQPRTVVSDTQYF TGCGCCAGCAGCCCCCAACCTCGGACAGTGGTTTCAGATACGCAGTATTTT
NA TRBJ1-2 NA TRBV6-1 CASPDGGGPYGYTF TGTGCCAGTCCGGATGGGGGGGGCCCCTATGGCTACACCTTC
TRBD2 TRBJ2-1 NA TRBV19 CASSILAGGFREQFF TGTGCCAGTAGTATACTAGCGGGAGGTTTCAGGGAGCAGTTCTTC
NA TRBJ1-5 NA TRBV6-6 CATRQNNPGSNQPQHF TGTGCCACCCGACAGAATAACCCTGGGAGCAATCAGCCCCAGCATTTT
NA TRBJ2-2 NA TRBV30 CAWGVLNTGELFF TGTGCCTGGGGGGTCCTGAACACCGGGGAGCTGTTTTTT
TRBD2 TRBJ2-7 NA TRBV14 CASSQKLSGISYEQYF TGTGCCAGCAGCCAAAAACTAAGCGGGATCTCCTACGAGCAGTACTTC
NA TRBJ1-1 NA TRBV6-6 CASSDRDGNTEAFF TGTGCCAGCAGTGACCGGGACGGGAACACTGAAGCTTTCTTT
NA TRBJ1-1 few TRBV7-9 CASSLTGTAGASEAFF TGTGCCAGCAGCTTAACTGGGACGGCCGGCGCCTCTGAAGCTTTCTTT
NA TRBJ2-1 NA TRBV7-2 CASSWSAGRGYNEQFF TGTGCCAGCAGCTGGTCCGCAGGACGGGGCTACAATGAGCAGTTCTTC
NA TRBJ1-1 few TRBV30 CAWSGQMNTEAFF TGTGCCTGGAGTGGACAGATGAACACTGAAGCTTTCTTT
NA TRBJ1-5 NA TRBV5-5 CASSPDTGDQPQHF TGTGCCAGCAGCCCTGACACGGGAGATCAGCCCCAGCATTTT
TRBD1 TRBJ2-7 NA TRBV19 CASSDRAREQYF TGTGCCAGTAGCGACAGGGCGAGGGAGCAGTACTTC
NA TRBJ2-1 NA TRBV4-3 CASSQAPHGAVDDNEQFF TGCGCCAGCAGCCAAGCACCCCACGGGGCCGTGGACGACAATGAGCAGTTCTTC
NA TRBJ1-3 few TRBV5-4 CASSSRTDGNTIYF TGTGCCAGCAGCTCGCGGACGGACGGAAACACCATATATTTT
NA TRBJ1-2 NA TRBV6-6 CASSSTYGYTF TGTGCCAGCAGTTCCACTTATGGCTACACCTTC
TRBD2 TRBJ2-2 NA TRBV15 CATSTRTSGRELFF TGTGCCACCAGCACCAGGACTAGCGGCCGGGAGCTGTTTTTT
NA TRBJ1-1 few TRBV7-3 CASSNNLNTEAFF TGTGCCAGCAGCAACAACTTGAACACTGAAGCTTTCTTT
TRBD2 TRBJ2-1 NA TRBV4-2 CASSDSGSSYNEQFF TGTGCCAGCAGCGATAGCGGGAGCTCCTACAATGAGCAGTTCTTC
NA TRBJ2-2 NA TRBV7-2 CASSVQGGNTGELFF TGTGCCAGCAGCGTACAGGGTGGGAACACCGGGGAGCTGTTTTTT
NA TRBJ2-2 NA TRBV19 CASSLVRDSGGELFF TGTGCCAGTAGTCTAGTCAGGGATTCGGGCGGGGAGCTGTTTTTT
NA TRBJ2-6 NA TRBV7-3 CASSSLGVTGANVLTF TGTGCCAGCAGCTCCCTCGGCGTAACTGGGGCCAACGTCCTGACTTTC
NA TRBJ1-3 NA TRBV11-2 CASSLRGSGAGNTIYF TGTGCCAGCAGCTTAAGAGGGTCAGGGGCTGGAAACACCATATATTTT
NA TRBJ2-4 NA TRBV11-1 CASSPPNYLAKNIQYF TGTGCCAGCAGCCCGCCGAATTACCTAGCCAAAAACATTCAGTACTTC
TRBD1 TRBJ1-3 NA TRBV19 CASSTGGGNTIYF TGTGCCAGTAGTACAGGGGGCGGAAACACCATATATTTT
NA TRBJ1-3 NA TRBV28 CASSFGGSGNTIYF TGTGCCAGCAGTTTCGGGGGTTCTGGAAACACCATATATTTT